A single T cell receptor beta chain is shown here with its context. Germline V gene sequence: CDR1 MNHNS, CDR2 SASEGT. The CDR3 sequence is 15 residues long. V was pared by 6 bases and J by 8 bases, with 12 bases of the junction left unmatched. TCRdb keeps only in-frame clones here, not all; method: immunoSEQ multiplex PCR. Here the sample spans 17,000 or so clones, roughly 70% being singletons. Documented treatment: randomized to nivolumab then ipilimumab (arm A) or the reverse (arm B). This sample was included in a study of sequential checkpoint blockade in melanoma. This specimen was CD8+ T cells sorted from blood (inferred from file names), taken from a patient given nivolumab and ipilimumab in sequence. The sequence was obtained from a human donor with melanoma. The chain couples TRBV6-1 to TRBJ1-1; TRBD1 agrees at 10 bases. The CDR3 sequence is CASSTDRGQFWEAFF. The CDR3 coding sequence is TGTGCCAGCAGCACCGACAGGGGGCAGTTTTGGGAAGCTTTCTTT.